These T cell receptor beta chains were read from a single sample in a study of T cells in pancreatic ductal adenocarcinoma. TCRdb's copy holds only in-frame clones and misses some; the assay was immunoSEQ multiplex PCR. The sample yields around 94,000 clones, about 95% seen once. The sequencing sample was made of PBMCs. The receptor set was obtained from a human donor with pancreatic ductal adenocarcinoma. Both conserved end residues are trimmed from each CDR3.

v_call	j_call	cdr3_aa
TRBV2	TRBJ1-5	ASSEKSAGNQPQH
TRBV29-1	TRBJ2-6	SVPLGSSGANVLT
TRBV2	TRBJ2-7	ASSEGQGNYEQY
TRBV28	TRBJ2-1	ASSLKREAPYNEQF
TRBV5-1	TRBJ2-3	ASSVGTGGADTQY
TRBV7-9	TRBJ1-2	ASSGGLSLWTGRNGYT
TRBV19	TRBJ1-1	ASSPDRGEPEAF
TRBV7-2	TRBJ2-5	ASSLSAGRQETQY
TRBV19	TRBJ1-1	ASSMGSYNTEAF
TRBV30	TRBJ2-3	AWIPTGIMLISTDTQY
TRBV5-1	TRBJ2-3	ASSLLGSRTDTQY
TRBV5-1	TRBJ2-5	ASRGLAGHQETQY
TRBV28	TRBJ2-7	ASSFPGLDGY
TRBV27	TRBJ2-7	ASSLKHRNYEQY
TRBV19	TRBJ2-7	ASSTFWDRGLEQY
TRBV6-1	TRBJ2-7	ASDRGPYEQY
TRBV11-3	TRBJ2-1	ASSFLSSGRENEQF
TRBV11-2	TRBJ2-5	ASSSGQVETQY
TRBV6-1	TRBJ2-7	ASRRRGIDEQY
TRBV18	TRBJ2-3	ASSPVEADTQY
TRBV9	TRBJ2-7	ASSVGGDRSYEQY
TRBV5-1	TRBJ2-7	ASSSPGSSYEQY
TRBV5-4	TRBJ2-5	ASSSGTTQETQY
TRBV4-1	TRBJ1-3	ASSRQGTASGNTIY
TRBV4-3	TRBJ2-2	ASSQSLNTGELF
TRBV18	TRBJ2-5	ASSANSGEQETQY
TRBV6-1	TRBJ2-5	ASSEAQATQY
TRBV5-4	TRBJ2-1	ASSLSSSGPRQDEQF
TRBV6-1	TRBJ2-3	ASSPEGGGTDTQY
TRBV7-6	TRBJ1-1	ASSSAGGFAEAF
TRBV10-3	TRBJ1-1	AISEGGRVSEAF
TRBV5-1	TRBJ2-1	ASSLATSGNYNEQF
TRBV7-2	TRBJ2-3	ASSLVPSGMTDTQY
TRBV19	TRBJ2-7	ASTRGMMGSSSYEQY
TRBV30	TRBJ1-2	AWSSREGYGYT
TRBV28	TRBJ2-5	ASSFEDPLRTQY
TRBV4-2	TRBJ2-4	ASSQAMMGQAKNIQY
TRBV10-3	TRBJ2-1	AISGNGNNEQF
TRBV2	TRBJ2-2	ASSLRGTGELF
TRBV7-9	TRBJ2-7	ASSLEQSYEQY
TRBV4-1	TRBJ2-7	ASSQGGVAYEQY
TRBV9	TRBJ2-3	ASSVGTSTDTQY
TRBV28	TRBJ2-7	ASSGTSGTGFPSYEQY
TRBV11-1	TRBJ2-5	ASSLAGQGTARETQY
TRBV6-1	TRBJ2-7	ASRGLASYEQY
TRBV2	TRBJ2-4	ASNKREADIQY